This record looks at one T cell receptor (beta chain) sequence and its context. There are 15 residues in the CDR3. Germline values: CDR1 LGHDT, CDR2 YNNKEL (reference sequence). Trimming removed 1 base from V and 4 bases from J; junction bases left unmatched: 3. The source of the sample is a study of T cell responses to AZD1222 COVID-19 vaccine. TCRdb keeps only in-frame clones here, not all; method: immunoSEQ multiplex PCR. The table has more than 90,000 clones, roughly 84% seen once. The V and J genes are TRBV3-1 (or the pseudogene TRBV3-2) and TRBJ2-2; 7 bases agree with TRBD2. Here the sequenced sample was peripheral blood, taken 28 days after the second AZD1222 dose. This receptor was identified in an adult who received the AZD1222 COVID-19 vaccine. The CDR3 protein is CASSQGLARTGELFF. CDR3 coding DNA: TGTGCCAGCAGCCAAGGACTAGCTCGCACCGGGGAGCTGTTTTTT.